These 19 T cell receptor beta chains originate from one sample sequenced in a study of shared clonotypes between healthy human individuals. Repertoires were generated with immunoSEQ multiplex PCR, while TCRdb's copy carries only in-frame clones and drops some. The sample shows 550,000 to 700,000 clones, less than 80% of them seen only once. Sequencing was done on a sample of memory CD4+ T cells sorted from blood. Subset specified: CD45RA-negative fraction. These receptors all stem from a woman aged 25 to 39 in good health.

J is TRBJ2-6 and V is TRBV5-4, with a tentative D call TRBD2 (5 bases). Trimming pared 3 bases from V and 4 bases from J, leaving 11 bases between. This CDR3 region has 15 residues. CDR1 is SGHNT, CDR2 YYREEE, per germline (reference sequence). This CDR3 reads CASSSEATGANVLTF. The CDR3 DNA reads as TGTGCCAGCAGCTCGGAGGCCACCGGGGCCAACGTCCTGACTTTC.

The V call is TRBV28, the J call TRBJ2-5; D is ambiguous. With the DNA end fitting TRBJ2-7 better, the J assignment may be wrong. This CDR3 has 15 amino acids. The germline CDR1 and CDR2 sequences are MDHEN and SYDVKM. CDR3 sequence reads: CASSYTPSRGYEQYF. The DNA of the CDR3 is TGTGCCAGCAGTTACACCCCTTCCCGAGGATACGAGCAGTACTTC.

The chain is built from TRBV7-2 and TRBJ2-1, with 10 bases aligning to TRBD2. CDR1 is SGHTA and CDR2 is FQGNSA in the germline V gene. V was pared by 2 bases and J by 7 bases, with 8 bases of the junction left unmatched. This CDR3 is built from 16 residues. CDR3 sequence: CASSLRSGRAVNEQFF. The CDR3 DNA reads as TGTGCCAGCAGCTTAAGGAGCGGGAGGGCCGTAAATGAGCAGTTCTTC.

This clone was found a few times. This chain uses TRBV28 with TRBJ1-1; no clear D. V was shortened by 6 bases and J by 11 bases, with 13 bases between the two germline ends. Germline assignment: CDR1 MDHEN and CDR2 SYDVKM. This CDR3 region has 11 residues. CDR3 region: CASSTRQRAFF. DNA of the CDR3: TGTGCCAGCAGCACCAGACAAAGGGCTTTCTTT. Together with reference TRBV28 and TRBJ1-1, the CDR3 gives the full variable domain: DVKVTQSSRYLVKRTGEKVFLECVQDMDHENMFWYRQDPGLGLRLIYFSYDVKMKEKGDIPEGYSVSREKKERFSLILESASTNQTSMYLCASSTRQRAFFGQGTRLTVV.

In this sample, this clone turned up once. The V and J genes are TRBV7-2 and TRBJ2-7; 10 nucleotides align to TRBD2. The junction had 15 bases not matched to a gene; V was cut back by 11 bases and J by 2 bases. The CDR3 has 16 amino acids. Germline values: CDR1 SGHTA, CDR2 FQGNSA. The CDR3 region is CACRKKREGLTYEQYF. In nucleotides, the CDR3 is TGTGCCTGCCGAAAGAAGCGGGAGGGATTAACCTACGAGCAGTACTTC.

This chain links TRBV5-1 with TRBJ1-2; 9 bases map to TRBD1. CDR1 is SGHRS and CDR2 is YFSETQ in the germline V gene. V shed 4 bases and J 2 bases; nucleotides not matched to a gene: 12. The length of the CDR3 is 17 residues. CDR3 loop: CASSRGVPGQGNYGYTF. DNA for the CDR3: TGCGCCAGCAGCCGGGGGGTCCCGGGACAGGGAAACTATGGCTACACCTTC.

The chain uses TRBV4-1 and TRBJ2-2, with 8 positions matching TRBD1. The ends lost 0 bases at V and 6 bases at J; junction bases unmatched: 0. The germline V gene encodes CDR1 MGHRA and CDR2 YSYEKL. CDR3 size: 14 residues. As DNA, the CDR3 is TGCGCCAGCAGCCAAGAACAGGGGGCCGGGGAGCTGTTTTTT. This translates into CASSQEQGAGELFF.

The chain uses TRBV5-8 and TRBJ1-5; D is possibly TRBD1 (5 bases). CDR3 length: 16 amino acids. Trimming took off 2 bases at V and 5 bases at J, with 17 bases between the two ends. CDR1 SGHTS and CDR2 YDEGEE come from the germline V gene. The CDR3 bases are TGTGCCAGCAGCTTTTGGCGGGGGATGAGCGATCAGCCCCAGCATTTT. Translation gives CASSFWRGMSDQPQHF.

This clone was detected many times. The J gene is TRBJ1-1, the V gene TRBV21-1; the table's D call, TRBD1, was not checked against the DNA. TRBV21-1 is deemed a pseudogene. The CDR3 sequence is 16 residues long. The CDR3 region has the DNA TGTGCCAGCAGCCAAGGCAGTTTCCTGCTGAACACTGAAGCTTTCTTT. Its protein is CASSQGSFLLNTEAFF.

This clone was recorded only once. The chain is built from TRBV27 and TRBJ1-1; 9 bases line up with TRBD1. The CDR3 totals 13 residues. The V gene end was trimmed by 6 bases and the J gene end by 4 bases; junction bases not matched to a gene: 3. Germline values: CDR1 MNHEY, CDR2 SMNVEV (reference sequence). The CDR3 bases are TGTGCCAGCAGAAGACAGGGGGTCACTGAAGCTTTCTTT. It yields the protein CASRRQGVTEAFF.

The chain links TRBV4-1 to TRBJ2-3, with D hard to call. The CDR3 loop spans 17 amino acids. The germline V gene encodes CDR1 MGHRA and CDR2 YSYEKL. With 0 bases removed from V and 4 bases from J, the gap between germline ends came to 17 bases. The CDR3 here is CASSQDDPRRVADTQYF. The CDR3 DNA sequence: TGCGCCAGCAGCCAAGATGACCCGCGACGAGTTGCAGATACGCAGTATTTT.

This chain joins TRBV10-2 and TRBJ1-2; D unresolved. The V and J ends lost 3 bases and 4 bases respectively, with 6 bases between them. This CDR3 has 12 amino acids. From germline, CDR1 is WSHSY and CDR2 SAAADI. The CDR3 region is CASSEPGYGYTF. CDR3 in DNA: TGCGCCAGCAGTGAACCCGGCTATGGCTACACCTTC.

The chain has TRBV19 and TRBJ2-3, with 9 bases matching TRBD1. The V gene's germline CDR1 is LNHDA and CDR2 SQIVND (reference sequence). V shed 6 bases, J shed 2 bases, and the junction held 6 bases outside the gene matches. This CDR3 spans 15 amino acids. CDR3 region: CASRHRGLITDTQYF. In nucleotides, the CDR3 is TGTGCCAGTAGGCACAGGGGGCTTATCACAGATACGCAGTATTTT.

In its sample, this clone was seen a few times. The chain combines TRBV27 with TRBJ2-1; D perhaps matches TRBD1 (6 bases). The CDR3 runs 15 residues. Germline V gene sequence: CDR1 MNHEY, CDR2 SMNVEV (reference sequence). Trimming pared 5 bases from V and 3 bases from J, leaving 14 bases between. This chain's CDR3 is CASSRIQGSYNEQFF. The DNA for the CDR3 is TGTGCCAGCAGTAGGATACAGGGTAGCTACAATGAGCAGTTCTTC.

V usage is TRBV5-1 and J usage is TRBJ2-2; TRBD2 is a possible D gene (6 bases). V lost 4 bases and J 3 bases, leaving 13 bases between the germline ends. The germline V gene has CDR1 SGHRS and CDR2 YFSETQ. The CDR3 runs to 15 residues. CDR3 protein: CASSGRDLDTGELFF. CDR3 in DNA: TGCGCCAGCAGCGGCCGGGACTTGGACACCGGGGAGCTGTTTTTT.

The rearrangement joins TRBV27 to TRBJ2-5, with 7 bases matching TRBD2. This CDR3 region has 16 residues. Per germline, CDR1 MNHEY and CDR2 SMNVEV (reference sequence). V lost 6 bases to trimming and J lost 3 bases; unmatched junction nucleotides: 13. This CDR3 is CASSPLGGRGEETQYF. For the CDR3, the DNA is TGTGCCAGCAGCCCCCTTGGCGGGAGAGGGGAAGAGACCCAGTACTTC.

This clone was detected ten times or more. V usage is TRBV28 and J usage is TRBJ2-7; tentatively, D is TRBD2 (6 bases). Trimming removed 4 bases from V and 4 bases from J, with 17 bases in between. This CDR3 contains 15 residues. The V gene's germline CDR1 is MDHEN and CDR2 SYDVKM. In nucleotides, the CDR3 is TGTGCCAGCAGTTCCCCTTTGGGGGGAGTTTACGAGCAGTACTTC. This sequence encodes CASSSPLGGVYEQYF.

The chain employs TRBV5-1 and TRBJ2-5; possible D gene TRBD2, 5 bases. The CDR3 totals 14 residues. Trimming cost V 0 bases and J 5 bases, with 11 bases left between them. Germline V gene sequence: CDR1 SGHRS, CDR2 YFSETQ. The CDR3 is CASSLGGLGETQYF. CDR3 bases: TGCGCCAGCAGCTTGGGAGGGTTAGGGGAGACCCAGTACTTC. Variable domain in full (rest from reference TRBV5-1 and TRBJ2-5): KAGVTQTPRYLIKTRGQQVTLSCSPISGHRSVSWYQQTPGQGLQFLFEYFSETQRNKGNFPGRFSGRQFSNSRSEMNVSTLELGDSALYLCASSLGGLGETQYFGPGTRLLVL.

The V call is TRBV7-2, the J call TRBJ1-2; a weak D match, TRBD1 (6 bases). Germline CDR1 reads SGHTA; CDR2 reads FQGNSA. This CDR3 spans 13 amino acids. V was trimmed by 4 bases and J by 4 bases, leaving 10 bases between them. CDR3 in amino acids: CASSSGHSYGYTF. The CDR3 DNA is TGTGCCAGCAGCTCGGGACACAGCTATGGCTACACCTTC.